The rows below give T cell receptor beta chains drawn from one sample of a study of regulatory T cells in long-lasting Graves disease. TCRdb re-called the multiplex PCR reads with MiXCR, one entry per CDR3 protein. In the table there are some 450,000 distinct CDR3 sequences, 23% of which are singletons. Specimen: peripheral blood mononuclear cells (PBMCs), collected when the disease was refractory, from a patient treated with antithyroid drugs. These receptors all come from a female donor with Graves disease. The CDR3 runs from the conserved cysteine through the conserved F or W. The D gene is left open where the match is weak. Clone sizes are given selectively: once, few, many, or a class where the clone is expanded.

J gene: TRBJ2-7
V gene: TRBV3-1
D gene: NA
clone size: once
CDR3 protein: CASSQAGHYEQYF
CDR3 DNA: TGTGCCAGCAGCCAAGCGGGGCACTACGAGCAGTACTTC

J gene: TRBJ2-7
V gene: TRBV29-1
D gene: NA
clone size: once
CDR3 protein: CSANLGISYEQYF
CDR3 DNA: TGCAGCGCTAACCTGGGGATCTCCTACGAGCAGTACTTC

J gene: TRBJ1-2
V gene: TRBV29-1
D gene: NA
clone size: few
CDR3 protein: CSVEDTGRLYGYTF
CDR3 DNA: TGCAGCGTTGAAGATACGGGGAGACTCTATGGCTACACCTTC

J gene: TRBJ2-6
V gene: TRBV5-1
D gene: TRBD2
clone size: many
CDR3 protein: CASSFAGGSGANVLTF
CDR3 DNA: TGCGCCAGCAGCTTCGCGGGAGGCTCTGGGGCCAACGTCCTGACTTTC

J gene: TRBJ1-2
V gene: TRBV30
D gene: NA
clone size: NA
CDR3 protein: CATDHGGYTF
CDR3 DNA: TGTGCCACCGACCATGGCGGCTACACCTTC

J gene: TRBJ1-1
V gene: TRBV12-3/TRBV12-4
D gene: TRBD1
clone size: many
CDR3 protein: CASSPRGHGDTEAFF
CDR3 DNA: TGTGCCAGCAGTCCCAGGGGGCATGGGGACACTGAAGCTTTCTTT

J gene: TRBJ1-2
V gene: TRBV20-1
D gene: TRBD1
clone size: NA
CDR3 protein: CSALDTGDGYTF
CDR3 DNA: TGCAGTGCCCTAGATACAGGGGATGGCTACACCTTC

J gene: TRBJ1-2
V gene: TRBV12-3/TRBV12-4
D gene: NA
clone size: many
CDR3 protein: CASSLGYLYGYTF
CDR3 DNA: TGTGCCAGCAGTTTAGGGTACCTCTATGGCTACACCTTC

J gene: TRBJ2-3
V gene: TRBV28
D gene: TRBD2
clone size: NA
CDR3 protein: CASSSQTLAGGRDTQYF
CDR3 DNA: TGTGCCAGCAGTTCCCAAACCTTAGCGGGAGGGAGAGATACGCAGTATTTT

J gene: TRBJ1-5
V gene: TRBV29-1
D gene: NA
clone size: NA
CDR3 protein: CSVLDRSSNQPQHF
CDR3 DNA: TGCAGCGTTTTGGACAGAAGTAGCAATCAGCCCCAGCATTTT

J gene: TRBJ1-1
V gene: TRBV2
D gene: NA
clone size: NA
CDR3 protein: CASSSGTGQGEAFF
CDR3 DNA: TGTGCCAGCAGCTCCGGGACCGGGCAGGGTGAAGCTTTCTTT

J gene: TRBJ2-1
V gene: TRBV3-1
D gene: TRBD2
clone size: few
CDR3 protein: CASSQVWRGRGRDEQFF
CDR3 DNA: TGTGCCAGCAGCCAAGTTTGGCGGGGGAGGGGCAGGGATGAGCAGTTCTTC

J gene: TRBJ2-7
V gene: TRBV5-1
D gene: TRBD1
clone size: NA
CDR3 protein: CASSLATGEIYEQYF
CDR3 DNA: TGCGCCAGCAGCTTGGCGACAGGGGAAATCTACGAGCAGTACTTC

J gene: TRBJ2-2
V gene: TRBV12-3/TRBV12-4
D gene: NA
clone size: NA
CDR3 protein: CASSFPRTGELFF
CDR3 DNA: TGTGCCAGCAGTTTCCCCCGGACCGGGGAGCTGTTTTTT

J gene: TRBJ2-3
V gene: TRBV6-5
D gene: TRBD2
clone size: NA
CDR3 protein: CASSSRTSGSLNTQYF
CDR3 DNA: TGTGCCAGCAGTTCCAGGACTAGCGGGAGCTTGAATACGCAGTATTTT

J gene: TRBJ1-1
V gene: TRBV24-1
D gene: TRBD1
clone size: many
CDR3 protein: CATSDGGGRGAFF
CDR3 DNA: TGTGCCACCAGTGATGGAGGGGGCAGAGGAGCTTTCTTT

J gene: TRBJ1-5
V gene: TRBV27
D gene: NA
clone size: NA
CDR3 protein: CASSLRGNGVQPQHF
CDR3 DNA: TGTGCCAGCAGTTTGAGAGGGAATGGGGTTCAGCCCCAGCATTTT

J gene: TRBJ2-1
V gene: TRBV2
D gene: NA
clone size: few
CDR3 protein: CAITRTLHNEQFF
CDR3 DNA: TGTGCCATCACTAGGACTCTACACAATGAGCAGTTCTTC

J gene: TRBJ2-1
V gene: TRBV28
D gene: TRBD2
clone size: NA
CDR3 protein: CASSLRRLAGRASGEQFF
CDR3 DNA: TGTGCCAGCAGTTTACGGCGGCTAGCGGGACGCGCCTCCGGTGAGCAGTTCTTC

J gene: TRBJ1-1
V gene: TRBV3-1
D gene: NA
clone size: many
CDR3 protein: CASSHSDKANTEAFF
CDR3 DNA: TGTGCCAGCAGCCACTCCGACAAAGCTAACACTGAAGCTTTCTTT

J gene: TRBJ2-2
V gene: TRBV5-1
D gene: NA
clone size: NA
CDR3 protein: CASSLRGGSGELFF
CDR3 DNA: TGCGCCAGCAGCTTGAGAGGAGGGTCCGGGGAGCTGTTTTTT

J gene: TRBJ1-6
V gene: TRBV12-3/TRBV12-4
D gene: TRBD1
clone size: few
CDR3 protein: CASSFGTVNSPLHF
CDR3 DNA: TGTGCCAGCAGCTTCGGGACAGTCAATTCACCCCTCCACTTT

J gene: TRBJ2-2
V gene: TRBV27
D gene: NA
clone size: many
CDR3 protein: CASSFKTRQVIRNTGELFF
CDR3 DNA: TGTGCCAGCAGTTTCAAAACGCGACAGGTCATCAGGAACACCGGGGAGCTGTTTTTT

J gene: TRBJ2-7
V gene: TRBV19
D gene: NA
clone size: few
CDR3 protein: CASSPWGTYEQYF
CDR3 DNA: TGTGCCAGTAGCCCCTGGGGGACCTACGAGCAGTACTTC

J gene: TRBJ1-1
V gene: TRBV12-3/TRBV12-4
D gene: TRBD1
clone size: NA
CDR3 protein: CASSLDRGGTEAFF
CDR3 DNA: TGTGCCAGCAGCCTGGACAGGGGAGGGACTGAAGCTTTCTTT

J gene: TRBJ1-1
V gene: TRBV19
D gene: NA
clone size: NA
CDR3 protein: CASRTSGGGGGAFF
CDR3 DNA: TGTGCCAGTAGGACATCTGGAGGAGGTGGGGGAGCTTTCTTT

J gene: TRBJ2-5
V gene: TRBV5-5
D gene: TRBD1
clone size: NA
CDR3 protein: CASSFRTGLVETQYF
CDR3 DNA: TGTGCCAGCAGCTTTAGGACAGGGCTAGTGGAGACCCAGTACTTC

J gene: TRBJ2-7
V gene: TRBV20-1
D gene: NA
clone size: NA
CDR3 protein: CSASGSSYEQYF
CDR3 DNA: TGCAGTGCTAGCGGGAGCTCCTACGAGCAGTACTTC

J gene: TRBJ1-6
V gene: TRBV18
D gene: NA
clone size: NA
CDR3 protein: CASSPQSDSRSPLHF
CDR3 DNA: TGTGCCAGCTCACCGCAGAGCGACAGTAGGTCACCCCTCCACTTT

J gene: TRBJ1-1
V gene: TRBV12-3/TRBV12-4
D gene: NA
clone size: NA
CDR3 protein: CASSEGMNAEAFF
CDR3 DNA: TGTGCCAGCAGTGAAGGAATGAACGCTGAAGCTTTCTTT

J gene: TRBJ2-7
V gene: TRBV7-2
D gene: NA
clone size: many
CDR3 protein: CASSLGVGEQYF
CDR3 DNA: TGTGCCAGCAGTTTAGGGGTTGGCGAGCAGTACTTC

J gene: TRBJ2-2
V gene: TRBV12-5
D gene: TRBD2
clone size: few
CDR3 protein: CASGLATGGGTGELFF
CDR3 DNA: TGTGCTAGTGGTTTGGCCACCGGGGGGGGAACCGGGGAGCTGTTTTTT

J gene: TRBJ2-2
V gene: TRBV20-1
D gene: TRBD2
clone size: many
CDR3 protein: CSARDRSSGVNTGELFF
CDR3 DNA: TGCAGTGCTAGAGATCGTAGTAGCGGGGTGAACACCGGGGAGCTGTTTTTT

J gene: TRBJ1-6
V gene: TRBV6-5
D gene: NA
clone size: many
CDR3 protein: CASSYSLTGHTNSPLHF
CDR3 DNA: TGTGCCAGCAGTTACTCATTAACGGGACACACTAATTCACCCCTCCACTTT

J gene: TRBJ1-2
V gene: TRBV4-1
D gene: NA
clone size: NA
CDR3 protein: CASSQPRTGNYGYTF
CDR3 DNA: TGCGCCAGCAGCCAACCCAGGACGGGAAACTATGGCTACACCTTC

J gene: TRBJ2-6
V gene: TRBV19
D gene: NA
clone size: few
CDR3 protein: CASSIDGAGANVLTF
CDR3 DNA: TGTGCCAGTAGTATAGACGGAGCTGGGGCCAACGTCCTGACTTTC

J gene: TRBJ2-3
V gene: TRBV6-1
D gene: TRBD1
clone size: few
CDR3 protein: CASRDRTGSTDTQYF
CDR3 DNA: TGTGCCAGCAGGGACCGGACAGGGTCCACAGATACGCAGTATTTT

J gene: TRBJ2-7
V gene: TRBV28
D gene: TRBD2
clone size: many
CDR3 protein: CASSPSGAGAYEQYF
CDR3 DNA: TGTGCCAGCAGTCCAAGTGGTGCGGGAGCCTACGAGCAGTACTTC

J gene: TRBJ2-3
V gene: TRBV7-8
D gene: TRBD1
clone size: many
CDR3 protein: CASSSTTGLTDTQYF
CDR3 DNA: TGTGCCAGCAGCTCAACGACAGGGTTGACAGATACGCAGTATTTT

J gene: TRBJ1-4
V gene: TRBV5-5
D gene: NA
clone size: NA
CDR3 protein: CASSVDGGANEKLFF
CDR3 DNA: TGTGCCAGCAGCGTGGATGGGGGGGCTAATGAAAAACTGTTTTTT

J gene: TRBJ2-6
V gene: TRBV5-1
D gene: NA
clone size: few
CDR3 protein: CASSQRDRGSGANVLTF
CDR3 DNA: TGCGCCAGCAGCCAACGAGATCGTGGGTCTGGGGCCAACGTCCTGACTTTC

J gene: TRBJ2-1
V gene: TRBV5-1
D gene: NA
clone size: NA
CDR3 protein: CASREGYNEQFF
CDR3 DNA: TGCGCCAGCAGGGAGGGGTACAATGAGCAGTTCTTC

J gene: TRBJ2-7
V gene: TRBV6-1
D gene: NA
clone size: few
CDR3 protein: CASSPGLTYEQYF
CDR3 DNA: TGTGCCAGCAGTCCCGGACTCACCTACGAGCAGTACTTC

J gene: TRBJ1-2
V gene: TRBV7-9
D gene: TRBD1
clone size: once
CDR3 protein: CASSLRLPGQGTYGYTF
CDR3 DNA: TGTGCCAGCAGCTTAAGGTTGCCGGGACAGGGGACCTATGGCTACACCTTC

J gene: TRBJ1-4
V gene: TRBV6-1
D gene: TRBD1
clone size: many
CDR3 protein: CASSERGAPTGLEKLFF
CDR3 DNA: TGTGCCAGCAGTGAACGCGGAGCCCCGACAGGGCTGGAAAAACTGTTTTTT

J gene: TRBJ2-5
V gene: TRBV28
D gene: NA
clone size: few
CDR3 protein: CASSSGSLGQETQYF
CDR3 DNA: TGTGCCAGCAGTTCTGGGTCCTTAGGCCAAGAGACCCAGTACTTC

J gene: TRBJ2-7
V gene: TRBV5-1
D gene: TRBD2
clone size: many
CDR3 protein: CASSRTSGTVYEQYF
CDR3 DNA: TGCGCCAGCAGCAGGACTAGCGGGACTGTCTACGAGCAGTACTTC

J gene: TRBJ2-3
V gene: TRBV5-1
D gene: NA
clone size: NA
CDR3 protein: CASSLAGQSTDTQYF
CDR3 DNA: TGCGCCAGCAGCTTGGCCGGACAGAGCACAGATACGCAGTATTTT

J gene: TRBJ2-5
V gene: TRBV7-9
D gene: NA
clone size: few
CDR3 protein: CASSRDDQETQYF
CDR3 DNA: TGTGCCAGCAGCCGCGATGATCAAGAGACCCAGTACTTC

J gene: TRBJ2-5
V gene: TRBV7-2
D gene: NA
clone size: NA
CDR3 protein: CASSFIQETQYF
CDR3 DNA: TGTGCCAGCAGCTTTATCCAAGAGACCCAGTACTTC

J gene: TRBJ1-3
V gene: TRBV28
D gene: NA
clone size: many
CDR3 protein: CASNRGSGNTIYF
CDR3 DNA: TGTGCCAGCAACCGAGGGAGTGGAAACACCATATATTTT

J gene: TRBJ2-5
V gene: TRBV12-3/TRBV12-4
D gene: NA
clone size: NA
CDR3 protein: CASSLWGALEETQYF
CDR3 DNA: TGTGCCAGCAGTTTATGGGGGGCGCTTGAAGAGACCCAGTACTTC

J gene: TRBJ1-5
V gene: TRBV12-3/TRBV12-4
D gene: TRBD1
clone size: NA
CDR3 protein: CASSSGTAYQPQHF
CDR3 DNA: TGTGCCAGCAGCTCCGGGACAGCCTATCAGCCCCAGCATTTT

J gene: TRBJ2-7
V gene: TRBV29-1
D gene: TRBD1
clone size: many
CDR3 protein: CSVAPTGRGYEQYF
CDR3 DNA: TGCAGCGTTGCCCCGACAGGGAGAGGCTACGAGCAGTACTTC

J gene: TRBJ2-5
V gene: TRBV5-1
D gene: TRBD2
clone size: few
CDR3 protein: CASSRTSGREETQYF
CDR3 DNA: TGCGCCAGCAGCAGGACTAGCGGGAGGGAAGAGACCCAGTACTTC

J gene: TRBJ1-6
V gene: TRBV27
D gene: NA
clone size: few
CDR3 protein: CASSIIPTDPNSPLHF
CDR3 DNA: TGTGCCAGCAGTATAATTCCGACAGACCCCAATTCACCCCTCCACTTT

J gene: TRBJ2-6
V gene: TRBV7-3
D gene: TRBD1
clone size: NA
CDR3 protein: CASSLTRDSSGANVLTF
CDR3 DNA: TGTGCCAGCAGCTTAACCCGGGACAGCTCTGGGGCCAACGTCCTGACTTTC

J gene: TRBJ1-1
V gene: TRBV2
D gene: TRBD1
clone size: many
CDR3 protein: CASSYQGGTEAFF
CDR3 DNA: TGTGCCAGCAGTTACCAGGGGGGCACTGAAGCTTTCTTT

J gene: TRBJ2-7
V gene: TRBV20-1
D gene: NA
clone size: NA
CDR3 protein: CSAIVRGSPYEQYF
CDR3 DNA: TGCAGTGCTATAGTAAGGGGCTCCCCCTACGAGCAGTACTTC

J gene: TRBJ1-5
V gene: TRBV20-1
D gene: NA
clone size: few
CDR3 protein: CSAPIRDGNQPQHF
CDR3 DNA: TGCAGTGCCCCGATCCGGGACGGCAATCAGCCCCAGCATTTT